These 22 T cell receptor beta chains came from one sample sequenced in a study of cytomegalovirus exposure and HLA in healthy donors. The PCR contained 60 Vbeta and 13 Jbeta primers. Data came from immunoSEQ multiplex PCR; TCRdb stores just in-frame clones and leaves some out. This table holds roughly 100,000 clones, approximately 71% found once. The sequencing sample was made of PBMCs. These receptors were collected from a woman between 18 and 29 years old in good health and CMV-seropositive.

This chain uses TRBV7-2 with TRBJ2-1; D is perhaps TRBD2 (6 bases). Germline assignment: CDR1 SGHTA and CDR2 FQGNSA. Trimming shortened V by 4 bases and J by 6 bases, and 10 bases separated the two germline ends. There are 13 residues in the CDR3. The CDR3: CASSSSGGNEQFF. The CDR3 nucleotides read TGTGCCAGCAGCTCTTCCGGGGGCAATGAGCAGTTCTTC. Combining the CDR3 with reference TRBV7-2 and TRBJ2-1 gives the whole variable domain GAGVSQSPSNKVTEKGKDVELRCDPISGHTALYWYRQSLGQGLEFLIYFQGNSAPDKSGLPSDRFSAERTGGSVSTLTIQRTQQEDSAVYLCASSSSGGNEQFFGPGTRLTVL.

In this sample, this clone turned up a few times. The chain carries TRBV28 and TRBJ2-1, with D possibly TRBD1 on 5 matching bases. V was pared by 6 bases and J by 0 bases, with 12 bases between. This CDR3 contains 15 residues. Germline lookup yields CDR1 MDHEN and CDR2 SYDVKM. CDR3 region: CASSRAPSSYNEQFF. The CDR3 nucleotides are TGTGCCAGCAGCAGGGCCCCAAGCTCCTACAATGAGCAGTTCTTC.

This clone appeared once. This rearrangement joins TRBV15 to TRBJ2-1; 8 bases map to TRBD2. Germline V gene sequence: CDR1 LNHNV, CDR2 YYDKDF (reference sequence). The CDR3 runs to 16 residues. V shed 1 base and J 3 bases; nucleotides not matched to a gene: 5. The CDR3 here is CATSRAGLAYYNEQFF. The DNA of the CDR3 is TGTGCCACCAGCAGAGCCGGACTAGCATACTACAATGAGCAGTTCTTC.

The J gene is TRBJ2-5, the V gene TRBV29-1; 8 bases match TRBD2. Germline CDR1 is SQVTM and CDR2 is ANQGSEA. The trim removed 7 bases at V and 4 bases at J, leaving 8 bases unmatched. CDR3 length: 13 amino acids. Here the CDR3 DNA reads TGCAGCGCTTCCCCCGGGGGGGCAGAGACCCAGTACTTC. Its translation: CSASPGGAETQYF.

This clone has just one count. This chain joins TRBV5-6 and TRBJ2-3; 15 bases map to TRBD2. Germline V CDR1 and CDR2: SGHDT, YYEEEE. This CDR3 region has 16 residues. After removal of 4 bases from V and 6 bases from J, the junction contained 6 bases not matched to a gene. CDR3 in amino acids: CASSPGLAGGMDTQYF. The CDR3 DNA reads as TGTGCCAGCAGCCCGGGACTAGCGGGAGGTATGGATACGCAGTATTTT. The whole variable domain, filled in from reference TRBV5-6 and TRBJ2-3, reads DAGVTQSPTHLIKTRGQQVTLRCSPKSGHDTVSWYQQALGQGPQFIFQYYEEEERQRGNFPDRFSGHQFPNYSSELNVNALLLGDSALYLCASSPGLAGGMDTQYFGPGTRLTVL.

This rearrangement joins TRBV4-3 to TRBJ2-7, with 8 positions matching TRBD2. The CDR3 is 14 residues long. Germline V gene sequence: CDR1 LGHNA, CDR2 YSLEER. J was trimmed by 3 bases and V by 5 bases; bases with no gene match: 6. The CDR3 nucleotides read TGCGCCAGCAGCATGGGACTAGAGAGCTACGAGCAGTACTTC. This translates into CASSMGLESYEQYF.

The V gene is TRBV6-1, the J gene TRBJ1-1; D not resolved. The CDR3 runs 13 residues. Trimming pared 0 bases from V and 11 bases from J, leaving 13 bases between. Germline assignment: CDR1 MNHNS and CDR2 SASEGT. The CDR3 sequence: CASSEALGRFAFF. CDR3 nucleotide sequence: TGTGCCAGCAGTGAAGCGCTTGGCAGGTTCGCTTTCTTT.

This clone has only one observation. The V and J genes are TRBV6-5 and TRBJ1-1; 7 nucleotides align to TRBD1. The V gene end was trimmed by 5 bases and the J gene end by 1 base; junction bases not matched to a gene: 4. The CDR3 length is 14 residues. In germline, CDR1 is MNHEY, CDR2 SVGAGI. The CDR3 DNA sequence: TGTGCCAGCAGTAATCGACAGGGGAACACTGAAGCTTTCTTT. It yields the protein CASSNRQGNTEAFF.

The chain is built from TRBV6-6 and TRBJ1-1, with 9 positions matching TRBD1. Germline assignment: CDR1 MNHNY and CDR2 SVGAGI (reference sequence). V was pared by 5 bases and J by 6 bases, with 13 bases of the junction left unmatched. CDR3 length equals 16 residues. Here the CDR3 DNA reads TGTGCCAGCAGTAATCCTGGGGGACAGGGAGTTTCTGAAGCTTTCTTT. Its translation: CASSNPGGQGVSEAFF.

The chain recombines TRBV7-2 with TRBJ1-5, with unresolved D. CDR1 is SGHTA, CDR2 FQGNSA, per germline. The ends were cut back, 5 bases at V and 6 bases at J, with 11 bases in the middle. CDR3 size: 13 residues. CDR3 bases: TGTGCCAGCAGCCCGAGGGCGGGTCAGCCCCAGCATTTT. Translated, it gives CASSPRAGQPQHF. The variable domain in full, completed from reference TRBV7-2 and TRBJ1-5, reads GAGVSQSPSNKVTEKGKDVELRCDPISGHTALYWYRQSLGQGLEFLIYFQGNSAPDKSGLPSDRFSAERTGGSVSTLTIQRTQQEDSAVYLCASSPRAGQPQHFGDGTRLSIL.

The genes are TRBV11-3 and TRBJ2-3, with 9 bases that match TRBD2. The germline CDR1 and CDR2 sequences are SGHNT and YENEEA. V lost 11 bases, J lost 3 bases, and 15 bases stayed unmatched. The CDR3 spans 16 residues. This CDR3 reads CAFQRASGIVTDTQYF. The DNA for the CDR3 is TGTGCCTTTCAGAGGGCTAGCGGGATTGTTACAGATACGCAGTATTTT.

The chain uses TRBV7-2 and TRBJ2-1; no definite D call. The germline V and J ends were trimmed by 1 base and 4 bases, with 14 bases remaining between them. This CDR3 comprises 16 residues. Germline V gives CDR1 SGHTA, CDR2 FQGNSA. In nucleotides, the CDR3 is TGTGCCAGCAGCTTAGAGCAGGTAAACTTATACAATGAGCAGTTCTTC. Translation gives CASSLEQVNLYNEQFF. The entire variable domain, with the rest obtained from reference TRBV7-2 and TRBJ2-1, is as follows: GAGVSQSPSNKVTEKGKDVELRCDPISGHTALYWYRQSLGQGLEFLIYFQGNSAPDKSGLPSDRFSAERTGGSVSTLTIQRTQQEDSAVYLCASSLEQVNLYNEQFFGPGTRLTVL.

This clone was picked up one time. This chain joins TRBV9 and TRBJ1-1; D is possibly TRBD1 (5 bases). Germline V gene lookup returns CDR1 SGDLS and CDR2 YYNGEE. V was trimmed by 0 bases and J by 3 bases, leaving 9 bases between them. The CDR3 runs to 14 residues. The CDR3: CASSVVVTDTEAFF. The CDR3 coding sequence is TGTGCCAGCAGCGTAGTAGTGACAGACACTGAAGCTTTCTTT.

This clone was found a few times. This chain connects TRBV2 to TRBJ2-7, with a tentative D call TRBD1 (5 bases). Germline loops: CDR1 SNHLY, CDR2 FYNNEI. The V end was cut by 7 bases, the J end by 6 bases, with 16 bases between. This CDR3 region has 13 residues. The CDR3 sequence is CASNLDISPEQYF. DNA for the CDR3: TGTGCCAGCAACTTGGACATTTCCCCCGAGCAGTACTTC.

This clone occurred a few times. The chain combines TRBV5-6 with TRBJ1-1; TRBD1 might be the D (6 bases). V dropped 4 bases and J dropped 6 bases, with 13 bases sitting between them. The CDR3 is 13 amino acids. Per germline, CDR1 SGHDT and CDR2 YYEEEE. The CDR3 sequence is CASSGTGRAEAFF. The CDR3 bases are TGTGCCAGCAGCGGAACAGGGCGCGCTGAAGCTTTCTTT.

The rearrangement joins TRBV4-1 to TRBJ1-2; 12 positions agree with TRBD1. The ends lost 3 bases at V and 3 bases at J; junction bases unmatched: 2. The germline V gene encodes CDR1 MGHRA and CDR2 YSYEKL. The length of the CDR3 is 15 residues. The CDR3 DNA follows: TGCGCCAGCAGCCAGGGACAGGGGGCGCACTATGGCTACACCTTC. Translated, it gives CASSQGQGAHYGYTF.

J is TRBJ1-1 and V is TRBV6-1, with 8 bases matching TRBD1. Germline assignment: CDR1 MNHNS and CDR2 SASEGT. The CDR3 spans 13 residues. Trimming cost V 5 bases and J 4 bases; bases outside gene matches: 3. The CDR3 nucleotides are TGTGCCAGCAGTCCCGACAGGGGCACTGAAGCTTTCTTT. This sequence encodes CASSPDRGTEAFF.

The chain combines TRBV6-5 with TRBJ2-5; 7 bases are a match to TRBD2. The end of the DNA is better explained by TRBJ2-7, so the J call may be wrong. The CDR3 is made up of 13 amino acids. The V gene's germline CDR1 is MNHEY and CDR2 SVGAGI. The CDR3 DNA reads as TGTGCCAGCAGGCTAGGACTAGCCTACGAGCAGTACTTC. Translated, it gives CASRLGLAYEQYF.

The chain links TRBV19 to TRBJ2-1; the match to TRBD2 covers 8 bases. V shed 5 bases, J shed 10 bases, and the junction held 19 bases outside the gene matches. CDR3 size: 17 residues. Germline V gene sequence: CDR1 LNHDA, CDR2 SQIVND (reference sequence). CDR3 DNA sequence: TGTGCCAGTAGTTCCCTTTTGGGCTCCGGGGGGGCCGGGGAGCAGTTCTTC. This encodes CASSSLLGSGGAGEQFF.

The J gene is TRBJ2-3, the V gene TRBV11-3; TRBD2 matches 15 bases. Germline V gene sequence: CDR1 SGHNT, CDR2 YENEEA. The CDR3 sequence is 19 residues long. Trimming took 4 bases from V and 0 from J; bases not matched to a gene: 8. In nucleotides, the CDR3 is TGTGCCAGCAGCTCTCTGAGGACTAGCGGGGGGGCTAGCACAGATACGCAGTATTTT. Translating it yields CASSSLRTSGGASTDTQYF.

This clone was seen more than once but under ten times. The sample has other DNA sequences that encode this CDR3 too. The V and J genes are TRBV9 and TRBJ2-5; D not resolved. The CDR3 contains 13 residues. Germline values: CDR1 SGDLS, CDR2 YYNGEE. The V end was cut by 2 bases, the J end by 2 bases, with 7 bases between. The CDR3 DNA reads TGTGCCAGCAGCGTTGGCCAGCAAGAGACCCAGTACTTC. Protein: CASSVGQQETQYF.

This clone was found once. The chain couples TRBV21-1 to TRBJ2-3; the table calls TRBD1, which could not be checked here. TRBV21-1 is a documented pseudogene. The CDR3 sequence is 16 residues long. The CDR3 reads CASSLSGTGMTDTQYF. The CDR3 DNA reads TGTGCCAGCAGCCTGAGCGGGACAGGGATGACAGATACGCAGTATTTT.